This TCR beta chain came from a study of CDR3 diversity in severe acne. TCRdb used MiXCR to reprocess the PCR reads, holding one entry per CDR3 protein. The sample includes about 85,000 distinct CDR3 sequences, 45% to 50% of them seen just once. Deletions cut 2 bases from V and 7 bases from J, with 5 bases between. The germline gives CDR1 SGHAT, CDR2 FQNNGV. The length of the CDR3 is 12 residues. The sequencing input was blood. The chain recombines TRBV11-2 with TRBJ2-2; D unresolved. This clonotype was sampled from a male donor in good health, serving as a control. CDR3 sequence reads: CASSLPIGELFF. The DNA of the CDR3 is TGTGCCAGCAGCTTACCCATCGGGGAGCTGTTTTTT. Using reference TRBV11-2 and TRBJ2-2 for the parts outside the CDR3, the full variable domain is EAGVAQSPRYKIIEKRQSVAFWCNPISGHATLYWYQQILGQGPKLLIQFQNNGVVDDSQLPKDRFSAERLKGVDSTLKIQPAKLEDSAVYLCASSLPIGELFFGEGSRLTVL.